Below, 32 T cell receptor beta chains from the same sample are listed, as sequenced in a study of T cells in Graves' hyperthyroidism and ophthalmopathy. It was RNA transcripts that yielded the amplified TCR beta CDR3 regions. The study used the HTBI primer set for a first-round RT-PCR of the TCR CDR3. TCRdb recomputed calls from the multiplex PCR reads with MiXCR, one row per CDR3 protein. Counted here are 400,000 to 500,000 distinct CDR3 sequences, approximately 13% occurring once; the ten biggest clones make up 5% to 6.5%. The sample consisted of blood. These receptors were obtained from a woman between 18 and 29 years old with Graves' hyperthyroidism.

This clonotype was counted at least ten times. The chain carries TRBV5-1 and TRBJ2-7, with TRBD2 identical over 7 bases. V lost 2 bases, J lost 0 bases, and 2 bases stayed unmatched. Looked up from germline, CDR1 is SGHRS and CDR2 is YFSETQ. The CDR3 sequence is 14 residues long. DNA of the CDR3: TGCGCCAGCAGCTTTCTAGCGGACTCCTACGAGCAGTACTTC. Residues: CASSFLADSYEQYF.

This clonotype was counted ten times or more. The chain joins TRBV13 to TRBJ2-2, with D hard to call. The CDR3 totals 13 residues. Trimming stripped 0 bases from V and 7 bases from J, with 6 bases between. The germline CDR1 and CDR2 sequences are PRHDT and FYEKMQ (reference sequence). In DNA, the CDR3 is TGTGCCAGCAGCTTAGGACACAGCGGGGAGCTGTTTTTT. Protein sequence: CASSLGHSGELFF.

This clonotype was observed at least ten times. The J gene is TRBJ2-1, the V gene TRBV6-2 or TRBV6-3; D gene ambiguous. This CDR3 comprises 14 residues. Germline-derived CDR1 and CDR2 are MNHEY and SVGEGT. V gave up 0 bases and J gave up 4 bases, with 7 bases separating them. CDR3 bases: TGTGCCAGCAGTTACTCGAGCCAGTACAATGAGCAGTTCTTC. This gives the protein CASSYSSQYNEQFF.

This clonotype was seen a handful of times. CDR3 loop: CASSPMIAGANYEQYF. The CDR3 nucleotides read TGCGCCAGCAGCCCTATGATAGCGGGAGCAAACTACGAGCAGTACTTC. The gene calls are TRBV4-1 and TRBJ2-7; TRBD2 matches at 9 bases. V gave up 4 bases and J gave up 3 bases; unmatched junction bases: 10. This CDR3 comprises 16 residues. Germline lookup yields CDR1 MGHRA and CDR2 YSYEKL.

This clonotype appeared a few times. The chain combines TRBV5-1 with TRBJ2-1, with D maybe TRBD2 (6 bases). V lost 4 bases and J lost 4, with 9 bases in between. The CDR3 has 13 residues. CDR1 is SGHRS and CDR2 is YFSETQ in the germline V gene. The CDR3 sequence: CASSAGGYNEQFF. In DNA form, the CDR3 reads TGCGCCAGCAGCGCTGGGGGGTACAATGAGCAGTTCTTC.

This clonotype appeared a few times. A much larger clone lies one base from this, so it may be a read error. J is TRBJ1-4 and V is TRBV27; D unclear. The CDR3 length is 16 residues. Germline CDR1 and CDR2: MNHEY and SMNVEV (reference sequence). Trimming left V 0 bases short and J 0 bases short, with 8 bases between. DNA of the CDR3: TGTGCCAGCAGTTTATCCGGAGTTGCAACTAATGAAAAACTGTTTTTT. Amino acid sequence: CASSLSGVATNEKLFF.

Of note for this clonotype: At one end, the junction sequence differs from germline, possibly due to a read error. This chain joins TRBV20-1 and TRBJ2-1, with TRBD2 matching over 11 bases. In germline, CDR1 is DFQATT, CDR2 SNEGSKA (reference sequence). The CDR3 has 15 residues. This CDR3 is CGATNLAGGDNEQFF. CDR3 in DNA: TGCGGTGCTACTAACCTAGCGGGAGGCGACAATGAGCAGTTCTTC.

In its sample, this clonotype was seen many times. The CDR3: CASSFPPGLVPYNEQFF. CDR3 DNA sequence: TGTGCCAGCAGCTTTCCCCCGGGACTAGTGCCCTACAATGAGCAGTTCTTC. The rearrangement joins TRBV7-9 to TRBJ2-1; 8 bases match TRBD2. The CDR3 consists of 17 residues. Trimming cost V 3 bases and J 2 bases; bases outside gene matches: 9. Looked up from germline, CDR1 is SEHNR and CDR2 is FQNEAQ (reference sequence). The full variable domain, completed using reference TRBV7-9 and TRBJ2-1, is DTGVSQNPRHKITKRGQNVTFRCDPISEHNRLYWYRQTLGQGPEFLTYFQNEAQLEKSRLLSDRFSAERPKGSFSTLEIQRTEQGDSAMYLCASSFPPGLVPYNEQFFGPGTRLTVL.

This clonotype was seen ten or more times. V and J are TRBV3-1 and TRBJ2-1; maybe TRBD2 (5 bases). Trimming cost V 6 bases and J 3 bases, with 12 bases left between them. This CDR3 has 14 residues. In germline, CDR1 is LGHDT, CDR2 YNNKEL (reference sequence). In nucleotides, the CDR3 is TGTGCCAGCAGAGGAGCCGGGAACTACAATGAGCAGTTCTTC. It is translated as CASRGAGNYNEQFF.

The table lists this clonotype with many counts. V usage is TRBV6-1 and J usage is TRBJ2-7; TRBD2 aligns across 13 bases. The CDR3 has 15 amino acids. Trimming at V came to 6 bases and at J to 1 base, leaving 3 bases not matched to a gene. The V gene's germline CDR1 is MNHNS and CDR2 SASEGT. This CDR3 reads CASSKTSGRSYEQYF. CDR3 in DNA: TGTGCCAGCAGCAAGACTAGCGGGAGGTCCTACGAGCAGTACTTC.

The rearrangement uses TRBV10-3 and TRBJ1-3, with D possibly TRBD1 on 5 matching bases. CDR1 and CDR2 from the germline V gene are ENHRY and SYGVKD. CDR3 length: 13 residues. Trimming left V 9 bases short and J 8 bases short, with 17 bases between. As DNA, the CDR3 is TGTGCCATTCTCGATCAGGGTTGGGACACCATATATTTT. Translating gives CAILDQGWDTIYF.

The CDR3 reads CASSPSVVQFF. DNA for the CDR3: TGTGCCAGCAGCCCCAGTGTAGTGCAGTTCTTC. The chain has TRBV6-1 and TRBJ2-1, with D unresolved. Germline values: CDR1 MNHNS, CDR2 SASEGT. The CDR3 is made up of 11 amino acids. Trimming pared 6 bases from V and 12 bases from J, leaving 12 bases between.

This chain's CDR3 is CASSPRTAPEDTQYF. As DNA, the CDR3 is TGTGCCAGCAGCCCACGGACGGCTCCCGAAGATACGCAGTATTTT. J is TRBJ2-3 and V is TRBV5-4; D not certain. Germline CDR1 and CDR2: SGHNT and YYREEE (reference sequence). The V and J ends lost 4 bases and 5 bases respectively, with 17 bases between them. The CDR3 totals 15 residues.

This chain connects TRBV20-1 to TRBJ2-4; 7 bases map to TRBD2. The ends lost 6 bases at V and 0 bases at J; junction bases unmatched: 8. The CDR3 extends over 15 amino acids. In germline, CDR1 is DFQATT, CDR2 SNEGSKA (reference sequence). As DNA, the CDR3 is TGCAGTGCCGCCGGGGGGAGAGTAGCCAAAAACATTCAGTACTTC. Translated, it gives CSAAGGRVAKNIQYF.

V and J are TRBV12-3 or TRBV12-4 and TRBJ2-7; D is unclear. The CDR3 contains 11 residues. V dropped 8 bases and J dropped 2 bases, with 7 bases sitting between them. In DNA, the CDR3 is TGTGCCAGCGGGAAGGCCTACGAGCAGTACTTC. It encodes CASGKAYEQYF.

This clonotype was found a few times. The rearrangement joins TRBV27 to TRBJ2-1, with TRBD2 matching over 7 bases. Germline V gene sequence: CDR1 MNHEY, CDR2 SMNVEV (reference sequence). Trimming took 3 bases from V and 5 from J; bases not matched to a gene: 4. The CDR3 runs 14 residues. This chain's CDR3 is CASSLRERNNEQFF. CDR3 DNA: TGTGCCAGCAGTTTGCGGGAGAGGAACAATGAGCAGTTCTTC.

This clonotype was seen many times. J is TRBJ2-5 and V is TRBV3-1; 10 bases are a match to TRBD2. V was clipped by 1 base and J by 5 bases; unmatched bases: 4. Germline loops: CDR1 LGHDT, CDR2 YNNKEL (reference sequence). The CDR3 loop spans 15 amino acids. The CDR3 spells CASSQGPTSGETQYF. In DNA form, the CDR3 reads TGTGCCAGCAGCCAAGGTCCGACTAGCGGGGAGACCCAGTACTTC.

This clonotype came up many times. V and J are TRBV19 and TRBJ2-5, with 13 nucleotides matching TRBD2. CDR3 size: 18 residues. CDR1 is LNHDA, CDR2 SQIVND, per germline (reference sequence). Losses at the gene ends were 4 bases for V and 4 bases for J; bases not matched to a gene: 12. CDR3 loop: CASSSRELAGGPRETQYF. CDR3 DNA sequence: TGTGCCAGTAGTAGCCGAGAACTAGCGGGAGGGCCGAGAGAGACCCAGTACTTC.

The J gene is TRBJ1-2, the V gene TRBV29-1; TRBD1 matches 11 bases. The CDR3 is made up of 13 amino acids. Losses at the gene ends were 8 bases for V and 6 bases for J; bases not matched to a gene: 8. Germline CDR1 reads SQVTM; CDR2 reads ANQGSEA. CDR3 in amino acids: CSPGGQGANGYTF. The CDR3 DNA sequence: TGCAGCCCTGGAGGACAGGGGGCGAATGGCTACACCTTC.

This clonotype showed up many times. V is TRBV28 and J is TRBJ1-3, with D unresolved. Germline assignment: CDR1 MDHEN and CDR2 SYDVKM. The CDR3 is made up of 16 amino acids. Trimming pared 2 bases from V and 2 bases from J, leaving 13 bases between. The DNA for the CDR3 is TGTGCCAGCAGTTTAGGTGTTGGGAGTCCTGGAAACACCATATATTTT. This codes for CASSLGVGSPGNTIYF.

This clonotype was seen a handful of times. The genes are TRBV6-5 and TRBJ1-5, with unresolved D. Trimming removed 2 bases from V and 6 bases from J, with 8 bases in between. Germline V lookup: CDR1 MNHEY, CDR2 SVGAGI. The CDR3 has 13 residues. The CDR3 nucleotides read TGTGCCAGCAGTTACCGCTCCGGTCAGCCCCAGCATTTT. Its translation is CASSYRSGQPQHF.

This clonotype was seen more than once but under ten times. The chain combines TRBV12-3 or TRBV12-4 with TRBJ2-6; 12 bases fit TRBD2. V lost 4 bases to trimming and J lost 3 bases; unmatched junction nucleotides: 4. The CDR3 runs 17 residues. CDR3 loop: CASSSGLAGLGANVLTF. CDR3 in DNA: TGTGCCAGCAGTTCCGGACTAGCGGGGCTTGGGGCCAACGTCCTGACTTTC.

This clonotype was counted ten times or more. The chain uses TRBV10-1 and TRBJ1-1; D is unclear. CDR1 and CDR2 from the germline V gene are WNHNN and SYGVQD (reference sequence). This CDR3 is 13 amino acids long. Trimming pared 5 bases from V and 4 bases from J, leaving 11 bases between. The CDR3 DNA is TGCGCCAGCAGTCTCGGAAAGGGCACTGAAGCTTTCTTT. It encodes CASSLGKGTEAFF.

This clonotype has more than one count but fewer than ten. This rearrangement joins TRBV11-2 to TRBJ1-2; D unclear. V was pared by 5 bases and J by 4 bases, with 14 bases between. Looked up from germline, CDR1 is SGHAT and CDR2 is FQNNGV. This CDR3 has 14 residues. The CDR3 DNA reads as TGTGCCAGCAGCCCAGATCTTTCCGGCTATGGCTACACCTTC. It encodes CASSPDLSGYGYTF.

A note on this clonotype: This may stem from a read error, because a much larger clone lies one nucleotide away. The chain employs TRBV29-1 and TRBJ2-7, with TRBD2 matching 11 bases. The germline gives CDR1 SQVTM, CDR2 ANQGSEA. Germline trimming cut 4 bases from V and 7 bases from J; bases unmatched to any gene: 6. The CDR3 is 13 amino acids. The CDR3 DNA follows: TGCAGCGTTGGACTAGCGGGGTTCTATGAGCAGTACTTC. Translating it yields CSVGLAGFYEQYF.

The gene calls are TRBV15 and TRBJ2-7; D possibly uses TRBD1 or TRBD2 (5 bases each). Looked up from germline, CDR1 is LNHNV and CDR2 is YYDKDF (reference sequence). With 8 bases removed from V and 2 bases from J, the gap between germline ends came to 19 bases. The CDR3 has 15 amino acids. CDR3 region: CATGPGRDATYEQYF. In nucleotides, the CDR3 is TGTGCCACCGGCCCTGGCCGGGACGCGACCTACGAGCAGTACTTC. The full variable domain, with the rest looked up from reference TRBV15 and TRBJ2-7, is DAMVIQNPRYQVTQFGKPVTLSCSQTLNHNVMYWYQQKSSQAPKLLFHYYDKDFNNEADTPDNFQSRRPNTSFCFLDIRSPGLGDTAMYLCATGPGRDATYEQYFGPGTRLTVT.

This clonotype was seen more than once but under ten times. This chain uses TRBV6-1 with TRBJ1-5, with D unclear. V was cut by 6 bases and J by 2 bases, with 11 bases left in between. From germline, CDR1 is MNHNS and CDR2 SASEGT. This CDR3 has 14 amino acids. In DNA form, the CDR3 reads TGTGCCAGCAGCTGGTCAGACCGCAATCAGCCCCAGCATTTT. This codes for CASSWSDRNQPQHF.

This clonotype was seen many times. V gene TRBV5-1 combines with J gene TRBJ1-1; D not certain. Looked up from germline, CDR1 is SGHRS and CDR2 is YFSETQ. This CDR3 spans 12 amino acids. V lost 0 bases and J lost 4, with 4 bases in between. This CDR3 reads CASSLEGTEAFF. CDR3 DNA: TGCGCCAGCAGCTTGGAGGGCACTGAAGCTTTCTTT. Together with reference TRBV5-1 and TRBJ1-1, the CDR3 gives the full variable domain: KAGVTQTPRYLIKTRGQQVTLSCSPISGHRSVSWYQQTPGQGLQFLFEYFSETQRNKGNFPGRFSGRQFSNSRSEMNVSTLELGDSALYLCASSLEGTEAFFGQGTRLTVV.

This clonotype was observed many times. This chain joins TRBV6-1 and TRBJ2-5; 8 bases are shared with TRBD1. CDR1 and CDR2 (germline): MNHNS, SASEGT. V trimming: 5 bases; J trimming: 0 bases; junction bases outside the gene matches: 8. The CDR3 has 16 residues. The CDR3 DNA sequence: TGTGCCAGCAGTTTATTACGGGACAGGTACCAAGAGACCCAGTACTTC. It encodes CASSLLRDRYQETQYF.

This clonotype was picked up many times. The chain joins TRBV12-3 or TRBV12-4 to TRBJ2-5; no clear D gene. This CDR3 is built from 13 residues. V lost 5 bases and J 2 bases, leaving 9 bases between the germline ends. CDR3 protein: CASSLNGQETQYF. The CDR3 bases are TGTGCCAGCAGTCTCAACGGACAAGAGACCCAGTACTTC.

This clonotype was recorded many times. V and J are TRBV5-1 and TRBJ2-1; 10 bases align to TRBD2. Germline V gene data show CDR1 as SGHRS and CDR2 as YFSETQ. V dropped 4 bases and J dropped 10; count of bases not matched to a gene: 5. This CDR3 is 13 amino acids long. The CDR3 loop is CASSPELAGEQFF. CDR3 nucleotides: TGCGCCAGCAGCCCGGAACTAGCGGGAGAGCAGTTCTTC. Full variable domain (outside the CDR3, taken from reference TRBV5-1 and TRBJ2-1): KAGVTQTPRYLIKTRGQQVTLSCSPISGHRSVSWYQQTPGQGLQFLFEYFSETQRNKGNFPGRFSGRQFSNSRSEMNVSTLELGDSALYLCASSPELAGEQFFGPGTRLTVL.

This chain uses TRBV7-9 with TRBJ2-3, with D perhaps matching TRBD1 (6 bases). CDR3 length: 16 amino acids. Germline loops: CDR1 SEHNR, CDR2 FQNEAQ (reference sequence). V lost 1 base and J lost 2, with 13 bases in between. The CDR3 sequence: CASSLGAGADTDTQYF. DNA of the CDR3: TGTGCCAGCAGCTTAGGGGCAGGGGCGGACACAGATACGCAGTATTTT.